This T cell receptor beta chain was identified during a study of blood T cell repertoires in COVID-19. Across the whole study: Samples taken during acute and convalescent COVID-19 were collected in the United States, Italy and Spain. From T cells, B-cell-depleted T cells, or PBMCs came the material, which was cDNA or gDNA.

Original processing notes: From reference gene primer amplification, estimates of nucleated cell counts were derived. Clones were sequenced by immunoSEQ multiplex PCR, and TCRdb holds only the in-frame ones, with some missing. The D gene and trimming were derived from the DNA, and the V and J assignments and clone size from that table. The data contain some 240,000 clones, roughly 89% of them singletons. The CDR3 runs 16 residues. CDR1 and CDR2 (germline): LNHNV, YYDKDF (reference sequence). J gave up 4 bases and V 0 bases, and 7 bases lay outside the gene matches. J is TRBJ2-5 and V is TRBV15; the match to TRBD1 covers 8 bases. Sequencing was performed on peripheral blood. This sequence originates from a man aged 55 to 70 who had recovered from COVID-19. As DNA, the CDR3 is TGTGCCACCAGCAGAGACAGGGGGCAGGGACGAGAGACCCAGTACTTC. Protein product: CATSRDRGQGRETQYF.